The clone carrying this T cell receptor (beta chain) was seen a handful of times. The ends were cut back, 7 bases at V and 4 bases at J, with 17 bases in the middle. This CDR3 contains 15 residues. In germline, CDR1 is MDHEN, CDR2 SYDVKM. Expressed TCRB transcripts were sequenced, since all the RNA that had been isolated was reverse transcribed. Only in-frame clones appear in the TCRdb table, and some are missing; sequencing was by immunoSEQ multiplex PCR. The sample has about 620,000 clones, about a sixth seen once. The sample originates from a study of beta chain features in type 1 diabetes. The sequenced sample was naive CD4+ T cells from blood. V gene TRBV28 combines with J gene TRBJ2-1, with a tentative D call TRBD1 (7 bases). This receptor was obtained from a man younger than 35 in good health. DNA of the CDR3: TGTGCCAGCACAACCCAGGGGGGAGCATACAATGAGCAGTTCTTC. This translates into CASTTQGGAYNEQFF.